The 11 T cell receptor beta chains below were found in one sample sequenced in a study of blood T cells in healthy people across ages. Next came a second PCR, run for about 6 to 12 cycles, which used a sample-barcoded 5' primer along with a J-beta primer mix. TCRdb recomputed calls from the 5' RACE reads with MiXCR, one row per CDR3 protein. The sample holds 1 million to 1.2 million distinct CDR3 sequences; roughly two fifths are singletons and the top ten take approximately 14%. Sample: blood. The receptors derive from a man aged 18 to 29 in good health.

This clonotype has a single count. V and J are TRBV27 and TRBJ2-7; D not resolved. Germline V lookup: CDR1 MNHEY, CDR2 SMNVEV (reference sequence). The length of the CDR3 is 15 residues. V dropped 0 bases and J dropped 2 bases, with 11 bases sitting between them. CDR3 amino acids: CASSLSVRPAYEQYF. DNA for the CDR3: TGTGCCAGCAGTTTATCGGTCAGGCCGGCCTACGAGCAGTACTTC.

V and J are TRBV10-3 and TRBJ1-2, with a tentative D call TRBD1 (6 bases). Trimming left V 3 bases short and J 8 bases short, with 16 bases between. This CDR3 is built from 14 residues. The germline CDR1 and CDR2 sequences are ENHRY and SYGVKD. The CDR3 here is CAISDIGTTSGYTF. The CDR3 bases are TGTGCCATCAGTGATATCGGGACAACGAGCGGCTACACCTTC.

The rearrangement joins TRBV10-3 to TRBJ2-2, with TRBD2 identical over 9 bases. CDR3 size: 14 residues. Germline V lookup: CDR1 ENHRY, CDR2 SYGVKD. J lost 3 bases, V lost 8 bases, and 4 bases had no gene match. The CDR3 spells CAISSGDHTGELFF. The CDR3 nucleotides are TGTGCCATCTCTAGCGGGGACCACACCGGGGAGCTGTTTTTT.

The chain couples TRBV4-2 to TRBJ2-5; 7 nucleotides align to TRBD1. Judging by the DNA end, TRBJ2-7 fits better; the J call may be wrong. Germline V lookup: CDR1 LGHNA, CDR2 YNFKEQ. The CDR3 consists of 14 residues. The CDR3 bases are TGTGCCAGCAGCGGTCGACAGGGCTGGTACGAGCAGTACTTC. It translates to CASSGRQGWYEQYF.

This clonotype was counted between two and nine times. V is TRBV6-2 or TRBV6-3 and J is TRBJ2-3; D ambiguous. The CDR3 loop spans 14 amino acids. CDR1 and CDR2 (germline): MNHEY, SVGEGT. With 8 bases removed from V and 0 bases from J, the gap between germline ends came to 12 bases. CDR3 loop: CASLAPASTDTQYF. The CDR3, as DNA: TGTGCCAGCCTGGCCCCGGCTAGCACAGATACGCAGTATTTT.

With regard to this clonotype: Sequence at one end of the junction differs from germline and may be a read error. CDR3 sequence: CASGQDRQGSYNSPLHF. For the CDR3, the DNA is TGTGCCAGCGGCCAGGATAGACAGGGTTCCTATAATTCACCCCTCCACTTT. The chain carries TRBV4-2 and TRBJ1-6, with 7 nucleotides matching TRBD1. Germline CDR1 and CDR2: LGHNA and YNFKEQ. This CDR3 spans 17 amino acids.

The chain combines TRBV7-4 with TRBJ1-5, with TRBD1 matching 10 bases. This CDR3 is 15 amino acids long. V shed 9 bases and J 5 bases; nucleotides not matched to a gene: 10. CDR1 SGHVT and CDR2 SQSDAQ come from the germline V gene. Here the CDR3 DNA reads TGTGCCAGTACCCGGGACAGGGGACATGATCAGCCCCAGCATTTT. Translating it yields CASTRDRGHDQPQHF.

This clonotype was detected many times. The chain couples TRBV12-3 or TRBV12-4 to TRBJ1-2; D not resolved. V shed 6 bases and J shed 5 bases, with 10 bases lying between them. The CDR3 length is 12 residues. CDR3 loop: CASSPQPYGYTF. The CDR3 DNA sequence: TGTGCCAGCAGCCCCCAGCCTTATGGCTACACCTTC.

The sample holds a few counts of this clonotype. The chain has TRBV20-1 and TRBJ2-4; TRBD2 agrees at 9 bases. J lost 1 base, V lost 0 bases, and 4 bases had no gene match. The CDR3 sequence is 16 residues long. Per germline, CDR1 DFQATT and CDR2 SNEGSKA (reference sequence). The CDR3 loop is CSARDRLAGAKNIQYF. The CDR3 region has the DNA TGCAGTGCTAGAGATCGTCTAGCGGGGGCCAAAAACATTCAGTACTTC.

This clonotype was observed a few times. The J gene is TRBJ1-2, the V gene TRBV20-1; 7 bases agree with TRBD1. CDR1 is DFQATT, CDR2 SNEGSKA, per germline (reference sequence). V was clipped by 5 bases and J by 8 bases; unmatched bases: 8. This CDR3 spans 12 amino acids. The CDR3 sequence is CSAPDRVGGYTF. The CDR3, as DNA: TGCAGTGCTCCCGACAGGGTCGGGGGCTACACCTTC.

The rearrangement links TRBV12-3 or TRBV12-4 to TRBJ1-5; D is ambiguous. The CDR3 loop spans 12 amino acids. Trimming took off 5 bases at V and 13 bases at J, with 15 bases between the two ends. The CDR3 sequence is CASSPESGVQHF. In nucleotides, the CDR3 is TGTGCCAGCAGTCCAGAGAGTGGGGTACAGCATTTT.